Listed here are 25 T cell receptor beta chains from one sample, sequenced in a study of breast tumors, draining lymph nodes, adjacent tissues. From the multiplex PCR reads, TCRdb called clonotypes with MiXCR, one entry per CDR3 protein. The repertoire has 200,000 to 250,000 distinct CDR3 sequences, around 34% of them found once; the top ten carry approximately 3.6%. Axillary draining lymph nodes of breast cancer patients supplied the node samples. The sequencing input was axillary lymph node tissue. The receptors originated from a female donor with breast cancer. Some clones in this sample may be carry-over from other donors' samples.

This clonotype was seen repeatedly, ten times or more. This chain joins TRBV20-1 and TRBJ2-5; 8 bases align to TRBD2. The CDR3 is made up of 18 amino acids. Per the germline V gene, CDR1 is DFQATT and CDR2 is SNEGSKA (reference sequence). Germline trimming cut 6 bases from V and 0 bases from J; bases unmatched to any gene: 18. CDR3 nucleotide sequence: TGCAGTGCCGCCCCGATTTCACTAGCGGCCCTGTACCAAGAGACCCAGTACTTC. Translation: CSAAPISLAALYQETQYF.

The chain uses TRBV10-3 and TRBJ2-7; 10 nucleotides line up with TRBD1. This CDR3 region has 13 residues. The germline V gene encodes CDR1 ENHRY and CDR2 SYGVKD. V dropped 10 bases and J dropped 6; count of bases not matched to a gene: 9. CDR3 nucleotide sequence: TGTGCCACTGGACAGGGGGGGAGGTGCGAGCAGTACTTC. Protein: CATGQGGRCEQYF.

For this clonotype: No conserved phenylalanine or tryptophan is present at the end of the CDR3, so a read error is the likely explanation. The limits of the CDR3 on the DNA are not certain, so only TCRdb's listed CDR3 is given. CDR3 in amino acids: CASSAGNYY. The rearrangement uses TRBV2 and TRBJ1-4. Germline CDR1 SNHLY, CDR2 FYNNEI. The CDR3 is 9 amino acids in total, end residues counted.

The chain is built from TRBV20-1 and TRBJ2-7; the D gene is possibly TRBD2 (5 bases). This CDR3 is built from 13 residues. V gave up 3 bases and J gave up 6 bases, with 15 bases separating them. Germline CDR1 is DFQATT and CDR2 is SNEGSKA (reference sequence). This chain's CDR3 is CSASEGGLSEQYF. In DNA form, the CDR3 reads TGCAGTGCTAGCGAGGGTGGGTTATCCGAGCAGTACTTC.

This sequence joins TRBV7-2 and TRBJ2-5; TRBD1 agrees at 11 bases. The CDR3 loop spans 15 amino acids. V trimming: 3 bases; J trimming: 5 bases; junction bases outside the gene matches: 5. CDR1 and CDR2 from the germline V gene are SGHTA and FQGNSA. The CDR3 bases are TGTGCCAGCAGCTTGGGAGGGACAGGGGGGGAGACCCAGTACTTC. Translated, it gives CASSLGGTGGETQYF.

This clonotype showed up many times. The rearrangement links TRBV15 to TRBJ2-5; D not resolved. CDR3 length: 15 residues. V was trimmed by 1 base and J by 2 bases, leaving 11 bases between them. Germline lookup yields CDR1 LNHNV and CDR2 YYDKDF (reference sequence). Here the CDR3 reads CATSRGGVKQETQYF. CDR3 coding DNA: TGTGCCACCAGCAGAGGCGGCGTGAAACAAGAGACCCAGTACTTC.

A remark on this clonotype: A much larger clone differs from this one at a single base, so this may be a read error. CDR3 residues: CAWTRTANTGELLF. The DNA for the CDR3 is TGTGCCTGGACCAGAACCGCGAACACCGGGGAGCTGCTTTTT. The chain links TRBV30 to TRBJ2-2; perhaps TRBD2 as D (5 bases). The germline CDR1 and CDR2 sequences are GTSNPN and SVGIG (reference sequence). This CDR3 has 14 residues.

This clonotype was observed a handful of times. This sequence joins TRBV28 and TRBJ2-7; D perhaps matches TRBD2 (6 bases). CDR1 and CDR2 from the germline V gene are MDHEN and SYDVKM. With 3 bases removed from V and 2 bases from J, the gap between germline ends came to 14 bases. The CDR3 loop spans 15 amino acids. DNA of the CDR3: TGTGCCAGCAGTTTGAGCGGGTATAGTGCCTACGAGCAGTACTTC. Translated: CASSLSGYSAYEQYF.

In its sample, this clonotype was seen a few times. This may arise from a read error, as a much more abundant clone is one base away. No conserved phenylalanine or tryptophan is present at the end of the CDR3, so a read error is the likely explanation. The J gene is TRBJ2-1, the V gene TRBV10-3; D is ambiguous. Trimming stripped 11 bases from V and 4 bases from J, with 21 bases between. Germline CDR1 reads ENHRY; CDR2 reads SYGVKD. The CDR3 is 15 amino acids. This chain's CDR3 is CAVGRGTSPYNEQFL. In DNA form, the CDR3 reads TGTGCCGTTGGCAGAGGCACTTCCCCTTACAATGAGCAGTTCCTC.

V gene TRBV4-2 combines with J gene TRBJ2-2, with D perhaps matching TRBD1 (5 bases). Trimming pared 4 bases from V and 4 bases from J, leaving 13 bases between. The CDR3 runs to 15 residues. Looked up from germline, CDR1 is LGHNA and CDR2 is YNFKEQ. The CDR3 DNA reads as TGTGCCAGCAGCCCCCTGACAGTAATCACCGGGGAGCTGTTTTTT. Its protein product is CASSPLTVITGELFF.

A word on this clonotype: It may be a read error: a sequence one base away is much more abundant. The genes are TRBV12-3 or TRBV12-4 and TRBJ1-4; TRBD1 agrees at 8 bases. The CDR3 loop spans 15 amino acids. Written as DNA, the CDR3 is TGTGCCGGCAGAGACCGGACAGGGACTAATGAAAAACTGTTTTTT. It specifies CAGRDRTGTNEKLFF.

This clonotype was observed at least ten times. The gene calls are TRBV7-8 and TRBJ2-7, with D perhaps matching TRBD1 or TRBD2 (6 bases each). The length of the CDR3 is 12 residues. Germline assignment: CDR1 SGHVS and CDR2 FQNEAQ. The ends were cut back, 5 bases at V and 11 bases at J, with 16 bases in the middle. For the CDR3, the DNA is TGTGCCAGCAGCCCTCTTGGGGGGCTTAAGTACTTC. Translation: CASSPLGGLKYF.

In nucleotides, the CDR3 is TGTGCCAGCAGCTCCAGTACAGTCCTTCCCTATGGCTACACCTTC. Encoded protein: CASSSSTVLPYGYTF. The rearrangement joins TRBV7-3 to TRBJ1-2, with D hard to call. Germline-derived CDR1 and CDR2 are SGHTA and FQGTGA. The V gene lost 4 bases and the J gene lost 4 bases, with 16 bases spanning the gap. The CDR3 sequence is 15 residues long.

V is TRBV7-2 and J is TRBJ2-1; a weak D match, TRBD2 (5 bases). Looked up from germline, CDR1 is SGHTA and CDR2 is FQGNSA. This CDR3 region has 14 residues. The ends were cut back, 6 bases at V and 9 bases at J, with 18 bases in the middle. The CDR3, as DNA: TGTGCCAGCAGGCCATCAGTGGGAGAGGTTGAGCAGTTCTTC. It is translated as CASRPSVGEVEQFF.

Of note for this clonotype: The conserved closing phenylalanine or tryptophan is absent in this CDR3, likely reflecting a read error. The DNA is left out, because the CDR3 cannot be placed on it with certainty; the CDR3 is given as TCRdb lists it. The chain has TRBV2 and TRBJ2-6; the table assigns TRBD1, which was not confirmed against the DNA. Germline CDR1 SNHLY, CDR2 FYNNEI. Ends included, the CDR3 has 10 residues. This CDR3 is CASRGQGERT.

This clonotype was detected many times. The chain recombines TRBV7-2 with TRBJ1-2, with 8 nucleotides matching TRBD1. Germline V gene lookup returns CDR1 SGHTA and CDR2 FQGNSA. V was clipped by 5 bases and J by 4 bases; unmatched bases: 15. The CDR3 runs to 17 residues. The DNA of the CDR3 is TGTGCCAGCAGCGGAGGGACAGGACGGTTATTGGGCTATGGCTACACCTTC. Amino acids: CASSGGTGRLLGYGYTF.

This clonotype appeared many times. CDR3: CASSLNFYEQYF. The CDR3 nucleotides are TGTGCCAGCAGCTTAAACTTTTACGAGCAGTACTTC. V is TRBV11-3 and J is TRBJ2-7; D is unresolved. Germline-derived CDR1 and CDR2 are SGHNT and YENEEA. This CDR3 contains 12 residues. V was shortened by 2 bases and J by 4 bases, with 6 bases between the two germline ends.

This chain uses TRBV20-1 with TRBJ2-5; 14 bases are a match to TRBD2. The CDR3 length is 15 residues. Germline lookup yields CDR1 DFQATT and CDR2 SNEGSKA (reference sequence). Unmatched junction bases numbered 6, after V lost 4 bases and J lost 5 bases. Here the CDR3 DNA reads TGCAGTGCTATCGGGACTAGCGGGAGAGGGGAGACCCAGTACTTC. Its translation is CSAIGTSGRGETQYF.

This clonotype came up a few times. One end of the junction is discordant with germline, which a read error may explain. The CDR3 DNA reads as TGTGCCAGCAGCCGAATGGGGGTTAACCAAGAGACCCAGCACTTC. Protein sequence: CASSRMGVNQETQHF. J is TRBJ2-5 and V is TRBV7-9; either TRBD1 or TRBD2 may fit D (5 bases each). The CDR3 consists of 15 residues. Per germline, CDR1 SEHNR and CDR2 FQNEAQ (reference sequence).

This clonotype occurred many times. The CDR3 reads CASSQGLSTDTQYF. In DNA, the CDR3 is TGTGCCAGCAGTCAGGGACTATCGACAGATACGCAGTATTTT. This chain links TRBV2 with TRBJ2-3; TRBD2 agrees at 7 bases. This CDR3 contains 14 residues. V lost 5 bases to trimming and J lost 3 bases; unmatched junction nucleotides: 5. The germline CDR1 and CDR2 sequences are SNHLY and FYNNEI.

This clonotype appeared many times. This chain joins TRBV20-1 and TRBJ2-3, with 7 bases fitting TRBD2. This CDR3 has 15 residues. Per germline, CDR1 DFQATT and CDR2 SNEGSKA (reference sequence). V shed 6 bases, J shed 2 bases, and the junction held 11 bases outside the gene matches. As DNA, the CDR3 is TGCAGTGCCATAGCCGCCGGACTAGTCACAGATACGCAGTATTTT. It translates to CSAIAAGLVTDTQYF.

This clonotype was detected ten times or more. The rearrangement uses TRBV13 and TRBJ1-6; 7 bases are shared with TRBD1. The CDR3 covers 15 residues. From germline, CDR1 is PRHDT and CDR2 FYEKMQ (reference sequence). With V trimmed by 1 base and J by 9 bases, 6 bases remained unmatched. CDR3 nucleotide sequence: TGTGCCAGCAGCTTAGTTTCCGGGACAGCTTCACCCCTCCACTTT. Protein: CASSLVSGTASPLHF.

The rearrangement links TRBV27 to TRBJ2-2; D perhaps matches TRBD1 (6 bases). The CDR3 consists of 16 residues. The V gene lost 4 bases and the J gene lost 3 bases, with 15 bases spanning the gap. Per the germline V gene, CDR1 is MNHEY and CDR2 is SMNVEV (reference sequence). CDR3 nucleotide sequence: TGTGCCAGCAGTTCTTTTCAGGGGTCTTACACCGGGGAGCTGTTTTTT. It translates to CASSSFQGSYTGELFF.

In this sample, this clonotype turned up a few times. This chain joins TRBV3-1 and TRBJ2-1; 8 bases fit TRBD2. This CDR3 is built from 19 residues. The germline gives CDR1 LGHDT, CDR2 YNNKEL (reference sequence). V gave up 0 bases and J gave up 8 bases; unmatched junction bases: 18. The CDR3 protein is CASSQDLGRGSPLSDEQFF. The CDR3 DNA reads TGTGCCAGCAGCCAAGATCTCGGGAGGGGATCCCCACTAAGCGATGAGCAGTTCTTC.

The chain employs TRBV2 and TRBJ1-2; possible D gene TRBD1, 6 bases. The CDR3 has 12 residues. The V gene's germline CDR1 is SNHLY and CDR2 FYNNEI. Trimming pared 2 bases from V and 8 bases from J, leaving 9 bases between. CDR3 sequence reads: CASSEWGTGYTF. CDR3 nucleotides: TGTGCCAGCAGTGAATGGGGGACAGGCTACACCTTC. Based on the CDR3 plus reference TRBV2 and TRBJ1-2, the full variable domain is EPEVTQTPSHQVTQMGQEVILRCVPISNHLYFYWYRQILGQKVEFLVSFYNNEISEKSEIFDDQFSVERPDGSNFTLKIRSTKLEDSAMYFCASSEWGTGYTFGSGTRLTVV.